The clone carrying this T cell receptor beta chain was counted between two and nine times. The antigen is unknown. The entry originates in a study of regulatory T cells in long-lasting Graves disease. Study-wide points: Small sample size may have lowered accuracy.

CDR3 regions were amplified by Arm-PCR using iRepertoire HTBI primers to build TCR beta libraries. TCRdb reprocessed the multiplex PCR reads via MiXCR and lists one record per CDR3 protein. This table holds approximately 400,000 distinct CDR3 sequences, approximately 15% found once. This sample's time point: newly diagnosed GD, antithyroid drugs for less than 3 months. There was RNA extracted from PBMCs, and the TCR library was made from it. V lost 0 bases and J 6 bases, leaving 17 bases between the germline ends. Per germline, CDR1 PRHDT and CDR2 FYEKMQ (reference sequence). CDR3 length: 16 residues. These data are also associated with another study on T cells in Graves' hyperthyroidism and ophthalmopathy.

J is TRBJ2-5 and V is TRBV13, with D uncertain. This specimen was peripheral blood mononuclear cells (PBMCs), taken at new diagnosis, from a patient treated with antithyroid drugs. This receptor was identified in a woman in her 40s with Graves disease. The CDR3 is CASSLGPLEEGQTQYF. For the CDR3, the DNA is TGTGCCAGCAGCTTAGGCCCGCTTGAGGAAGGACAGACCCAGTACTTC. Looking up the rest from reference TRBV13 and TRBJ2-5 gives the full variable domain: AAGVIQSPRHLIKEKRETATLKCYPIPRHDTVYWYQQGPGQDPQFLISFYEKMQSDKGSIPDRFSAQQFSDYHSELNMSSLELGDSALYFCASSLGPLEEGQTQYFGPGTRLLVL.